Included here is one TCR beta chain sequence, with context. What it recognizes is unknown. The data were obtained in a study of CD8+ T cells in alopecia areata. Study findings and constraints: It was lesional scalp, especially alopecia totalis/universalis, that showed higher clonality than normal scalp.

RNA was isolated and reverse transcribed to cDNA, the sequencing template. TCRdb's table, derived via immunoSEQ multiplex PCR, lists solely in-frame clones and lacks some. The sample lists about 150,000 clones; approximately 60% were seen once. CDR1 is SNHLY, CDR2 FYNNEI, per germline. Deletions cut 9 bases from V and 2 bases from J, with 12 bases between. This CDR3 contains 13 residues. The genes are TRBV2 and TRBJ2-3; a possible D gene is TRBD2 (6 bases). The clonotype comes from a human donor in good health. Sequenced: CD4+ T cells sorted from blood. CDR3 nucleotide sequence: TGTGCCAGGGGAGGAGTAACCACAGATACGCAGTATTTT. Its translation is CARGGVTTDTQYF.